This TCR beta chain was retrieved from a study of T cells in tuberculosis. The study's findings and limits: A GMM-specific repertoire classifier reached approximately 84% accuracy, AUROC 0.7 to 0.9. The TCR-beta difference was not significant; alpha differences partly reflected length. Cases with active tuberculosis were adults, while controls were adolescents.

This CDR3 has 15 residues. Germline V gene data show CDR1 as LGHNA and CDR2 as YSLEER. V was cut by 0 bases and J by 3 bases, with 12 bases left in between. For this clone: Its antigen remains unidentified.

The protocol was immunoSEQ multiplex PCR, while the TCRdb copy is restricted to in-frame clones and leaves out a portion. The sample includes around 45,000 clones, around 94% seen only once; the top ten take about 2%. This receptor was taken from a donor aged 5 to 30 with latent tuberculosis or without tuberculosis infection. Some clones in this sample may be carry-over from other donors' samples. The V gene is TRBV4-3, the J gene TRBJ2-7; D may be TRBD2 (6 bases). Sequenced input: PBMCs. The CDR3 bases are TGCGCCAGCAGCCAAGAGACGGGACTTTTCTACGAGCAGTACTTC. Residues: CASSQETGLFYEQYF.